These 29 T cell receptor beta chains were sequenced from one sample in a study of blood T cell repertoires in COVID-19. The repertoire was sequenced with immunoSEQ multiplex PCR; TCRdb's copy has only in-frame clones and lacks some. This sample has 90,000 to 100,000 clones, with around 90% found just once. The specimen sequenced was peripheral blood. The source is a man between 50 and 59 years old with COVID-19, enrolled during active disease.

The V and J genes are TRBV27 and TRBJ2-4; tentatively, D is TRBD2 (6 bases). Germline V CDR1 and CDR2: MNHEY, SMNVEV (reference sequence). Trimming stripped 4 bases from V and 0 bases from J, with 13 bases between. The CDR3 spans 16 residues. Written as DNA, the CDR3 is TGTGCCAGCAGTTCGGTAGCGGTGCTAGCCAAAAACATTCAGTACTTC. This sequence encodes CASSSVAVLAKNIQYF.

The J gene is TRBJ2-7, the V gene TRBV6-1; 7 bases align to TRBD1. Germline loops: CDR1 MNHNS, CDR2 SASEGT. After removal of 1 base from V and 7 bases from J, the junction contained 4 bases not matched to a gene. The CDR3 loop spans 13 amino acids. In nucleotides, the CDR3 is TGTGCCAGCAGTGAAGAGGGGGCTATGGAGCAGTACTTC. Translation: CASSEEGAMEQYF.

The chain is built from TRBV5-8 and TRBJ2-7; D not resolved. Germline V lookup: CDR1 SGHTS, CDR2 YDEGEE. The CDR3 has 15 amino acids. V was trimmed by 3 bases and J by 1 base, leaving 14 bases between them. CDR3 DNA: TGTGCCAGCAGCTCGACGATCCTAGTTTCCTACGAGCAGTACTTC. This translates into CASSSTILVSYEQYF.

In DNA, the CDR3 is TGTGCCAGCAGCTTGAAAACAGGGTATTCCTCCTACAATGAGCAGTTCTTC. Its translation: CASSLKTGYSSYNEQFF. This rearrangement joins TRBV7-8 to TRBJ2-1; a possible D gene is TRBD1 (6 bases). This CDR3 is built from 17 residues. Germline CDR1 SGHVS, CDR2 FQNEAQ. Trimming took off 3 bases at V and 0 bases at J, with 15 bases between the two ends.

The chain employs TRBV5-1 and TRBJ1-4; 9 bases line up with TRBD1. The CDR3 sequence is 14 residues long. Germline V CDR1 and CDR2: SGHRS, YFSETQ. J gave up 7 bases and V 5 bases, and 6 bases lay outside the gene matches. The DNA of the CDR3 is TGCGCCAGCAGACCCGGGACAGGGTCTGAAAAACTGTTTTTT. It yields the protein CASRPGTGSEKLFF.

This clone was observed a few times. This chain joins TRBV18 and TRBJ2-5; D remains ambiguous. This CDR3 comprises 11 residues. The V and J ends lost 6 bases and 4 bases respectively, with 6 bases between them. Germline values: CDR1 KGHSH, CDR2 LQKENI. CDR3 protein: CASSFGETQYF. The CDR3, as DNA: TGTGCCAGCTCGTTCGGAGAGACCCAGTACTTC.

The CDR3 nucleotides are TGTGCCAGCAGCCAATTCAGGGGGCAAGAGACCCAGTACTTC. It codes for CASSQFRGQETQYF. This rearrangement joins TRBV7-3 to TRBJ2-5; the match to TRBD1 covers 7 bases. The germline gives CDR1 SGHTA, CDR2 FQGTGA. The V segment lost 5 bases and the J segment 2 bases; nucleotides outside the gene matches: 5. The CDR3 consists of 14 residues.

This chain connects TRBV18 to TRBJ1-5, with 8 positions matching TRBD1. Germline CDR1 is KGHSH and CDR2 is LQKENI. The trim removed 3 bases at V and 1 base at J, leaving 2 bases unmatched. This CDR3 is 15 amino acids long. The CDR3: CASSPGTGSNQPQHF. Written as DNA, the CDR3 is TGTGCCAGCTCACCGGGGACAGGAAGCAATCAGCCCCAGCATTTT.

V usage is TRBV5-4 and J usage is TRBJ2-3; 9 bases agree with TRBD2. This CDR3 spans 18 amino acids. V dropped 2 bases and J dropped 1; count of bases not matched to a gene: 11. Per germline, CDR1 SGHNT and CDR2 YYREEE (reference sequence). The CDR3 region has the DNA TGTGCCAGCAGCTTTGTTTACAGGACTAGCGAACGCACAGATACGCAGTATTTT. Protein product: CASSFVYRTSERTDTQYF.

The CDR3 region is CASSSDRVNTEAFF. For the CDR3, the DNA is TGTGCCAGCAGTTCGGACAGGGTGAACACTGAAGCTTTCTTT. V gene TRBV27 combines with J gene TRBJ1-1, with 8 positions matching TRBD1. In germline, CDR1 is MNHEY, CDR2 SMNVEV (reference sequence). The CDR3 is 14 residues long. V was pared by 4 bases and J by 0 bases, with 1 base of the junction left unmatched.

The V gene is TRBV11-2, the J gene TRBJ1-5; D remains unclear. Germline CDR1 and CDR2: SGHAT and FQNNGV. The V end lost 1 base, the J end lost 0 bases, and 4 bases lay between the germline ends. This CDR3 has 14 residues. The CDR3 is CASSLAGSNQPQHF. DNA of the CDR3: TGTGCCAGCAGCTTAGCAGGTAGCAATCAGCCCCAGCATTTT.

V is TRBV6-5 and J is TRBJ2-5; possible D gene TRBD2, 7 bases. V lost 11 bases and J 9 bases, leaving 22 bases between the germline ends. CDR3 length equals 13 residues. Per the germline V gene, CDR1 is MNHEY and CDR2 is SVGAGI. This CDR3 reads CAGGGVLGPSQYF. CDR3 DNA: TGTGCCGGAGGGGGGGTGTTGGGACCGTCCCAGTACTTC.

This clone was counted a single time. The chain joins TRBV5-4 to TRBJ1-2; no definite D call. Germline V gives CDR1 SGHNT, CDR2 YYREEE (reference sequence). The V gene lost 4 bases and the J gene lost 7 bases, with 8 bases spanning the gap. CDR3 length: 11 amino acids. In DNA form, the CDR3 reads TGTGCCAGCAGCCTTAATAGTGGCTACACCTTC. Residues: CASSLNSGYTF.

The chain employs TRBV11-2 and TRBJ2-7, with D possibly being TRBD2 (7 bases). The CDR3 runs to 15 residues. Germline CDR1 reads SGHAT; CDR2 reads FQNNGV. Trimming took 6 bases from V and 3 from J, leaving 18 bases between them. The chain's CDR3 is CASRLGPGGRYEQYF. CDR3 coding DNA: TGTGCCAGCAGACTCGGACCGGGGGGCCGCTACGAGCAGTACTTC. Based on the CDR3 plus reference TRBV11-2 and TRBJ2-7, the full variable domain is EAGVAQSPRYKIIEKRQSVAFWCNPISGHATLYWYQQILGQGPKLLIQFQNNGVVDDSQLPKDRFSAERLKGVDSTLKIQPAKLEDSAVYLCASRLGPGGRYEQYFGPGTRLTVT.

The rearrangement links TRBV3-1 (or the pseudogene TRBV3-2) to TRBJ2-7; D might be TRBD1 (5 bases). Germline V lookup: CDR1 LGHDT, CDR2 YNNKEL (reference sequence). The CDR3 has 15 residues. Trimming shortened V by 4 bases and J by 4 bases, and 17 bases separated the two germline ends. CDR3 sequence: CASSPSPNTGYEQYF. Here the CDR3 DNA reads TGTGCCAGCAGCCCGTCGCCCAATACAGGATACGAGCAGTACTTC.

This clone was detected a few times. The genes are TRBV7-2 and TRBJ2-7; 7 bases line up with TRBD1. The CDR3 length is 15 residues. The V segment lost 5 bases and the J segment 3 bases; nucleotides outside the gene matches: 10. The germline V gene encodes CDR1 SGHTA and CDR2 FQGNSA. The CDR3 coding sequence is TGTGCCAGCAGCCTACGGACAGGTCCTAACTACGAGCAGTACTTC. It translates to CASSLRTGPNYEQYF.

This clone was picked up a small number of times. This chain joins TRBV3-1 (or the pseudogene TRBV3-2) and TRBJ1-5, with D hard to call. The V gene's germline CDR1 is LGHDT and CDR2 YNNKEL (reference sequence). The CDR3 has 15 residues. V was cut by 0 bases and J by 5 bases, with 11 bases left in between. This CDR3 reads CASSQDPVRDQPQHF. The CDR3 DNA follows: TGTGCCAGCAGCCAAGACCCCGTTCGTGATCAGCCCCAGCATTTT.

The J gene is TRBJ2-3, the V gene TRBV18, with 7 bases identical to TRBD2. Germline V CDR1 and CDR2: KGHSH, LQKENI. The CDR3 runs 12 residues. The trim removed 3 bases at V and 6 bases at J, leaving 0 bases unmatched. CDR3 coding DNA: TGTGCCAGCTCACCCGGGGGGGATACGCAGTATTTT. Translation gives CASSPGGDTQYF. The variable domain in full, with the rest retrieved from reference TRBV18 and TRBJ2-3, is NAGVMQNPRHLVRRRGQEARLRCSPMKGHSHVYWYRQLPEEGLKFMVYLQKENIIDESGMPKERFSAEFPKEGPSILRIQQVVRGDSAAYFCASSPGGDTQYFGPGTRLTVL.

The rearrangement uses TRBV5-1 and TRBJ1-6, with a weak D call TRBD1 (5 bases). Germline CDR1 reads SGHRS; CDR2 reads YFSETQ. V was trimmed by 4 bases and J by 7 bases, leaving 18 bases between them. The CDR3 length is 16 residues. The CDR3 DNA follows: TGCGCCAGCAGCCAAAGGGCGGGACGTGGGAATTCACCCCTCCACTTT. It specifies CASSQRAGRGNSPLHF.

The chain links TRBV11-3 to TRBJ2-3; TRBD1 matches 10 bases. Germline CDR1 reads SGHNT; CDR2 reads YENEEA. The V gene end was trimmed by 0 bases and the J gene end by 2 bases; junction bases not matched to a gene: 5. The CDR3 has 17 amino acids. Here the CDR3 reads CASSLDLGTGVTDTQYF. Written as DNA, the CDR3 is TGTGCCAGCAGCTTAGATCTCGGGACAGGGGTCACAGATACGCAGTATTTT.

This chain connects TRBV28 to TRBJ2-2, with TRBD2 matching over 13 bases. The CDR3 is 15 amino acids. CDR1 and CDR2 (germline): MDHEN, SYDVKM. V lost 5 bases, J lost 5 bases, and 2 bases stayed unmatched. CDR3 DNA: TGTGCCAGCAGTCGACTAGCGGGGGGAACCGGGGAGCTGTTTTTT. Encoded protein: CASSRLAGGTGELFF. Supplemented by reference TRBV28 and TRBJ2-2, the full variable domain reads DVKVTQSSRYLVKRTGEKVFLECVQDMDHENMFWYRQDPGLGLRLIYFSYDVKMKEKGDIPEGYSVSREKKERFSLILESASTNQTSMYLCASSRLAGGTGELFFGEGSRLTVL.

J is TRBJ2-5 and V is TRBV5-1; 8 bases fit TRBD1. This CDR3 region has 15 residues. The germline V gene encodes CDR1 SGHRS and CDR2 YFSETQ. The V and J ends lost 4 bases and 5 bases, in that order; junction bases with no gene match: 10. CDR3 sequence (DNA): TGCGCCAGCAGCGTATTGACAGGGGCAGGGGAGACCCAGTACTTC. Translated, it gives CASSVLTGAGETQYF.

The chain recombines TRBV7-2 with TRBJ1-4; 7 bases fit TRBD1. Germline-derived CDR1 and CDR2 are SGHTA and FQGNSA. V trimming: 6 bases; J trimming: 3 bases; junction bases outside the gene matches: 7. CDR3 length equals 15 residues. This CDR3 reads CASRPTGVPNEKLFF. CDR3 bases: TGTGCCAGCAGACCCACAGGGGTACCTAATGAAAAACTGTTTTTT.

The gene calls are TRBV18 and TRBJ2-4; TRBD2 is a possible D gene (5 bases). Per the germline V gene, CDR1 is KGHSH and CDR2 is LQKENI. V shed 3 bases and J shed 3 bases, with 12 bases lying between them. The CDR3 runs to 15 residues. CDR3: CASSPEGSVKNIQYF. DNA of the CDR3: TGTGCCAGCTCACCCGAGGGATCAGTCAAAAACATTCAGTACTTC. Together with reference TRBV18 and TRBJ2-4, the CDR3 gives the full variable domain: NAGVMQNPRHLVRRRGQEARLRCSPMKGHSHVYWYRQLPEEGLKFMVYLQKENIIDESGMPKERFSAEFPKEGPSILRIQQVVRGDSAAYFCASSPEGSVKNIQYFGAGTRLSVL.

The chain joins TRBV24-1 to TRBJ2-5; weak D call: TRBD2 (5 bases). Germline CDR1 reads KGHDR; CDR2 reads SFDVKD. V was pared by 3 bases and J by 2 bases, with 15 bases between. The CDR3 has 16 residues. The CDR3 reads CATSDPGGSVQETQYF. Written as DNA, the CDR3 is TGTGCCACCAGTGATCCCGGCGGGTCGGTTCAAGAGACCCAGTACTTC.

This CDR3 is CASRLVGTGLNTGELFF. CDR3 coding DNA: TGTGCCAGCAGGCTAGTCGGGACAGGGTTGAACACCGGGGAGCTGTTTTTT. The rearrangement uses TRBV11-3 and TRBJ2-2, with 9 nucleotides matching TRBD1. Germline trimming cut 6 bases from V and 1 base from J; bases unmatched to any gene: 9. The CDR3 extends over 17 amino acids. Germline V lookup: CDR1 SGHNT, CDR2 YENEEA.

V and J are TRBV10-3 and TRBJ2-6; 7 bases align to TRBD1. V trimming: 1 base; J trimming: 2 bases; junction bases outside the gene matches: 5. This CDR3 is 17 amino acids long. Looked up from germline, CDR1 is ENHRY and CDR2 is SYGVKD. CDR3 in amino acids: CAISEFTGVTGANVLTF. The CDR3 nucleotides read TGTGCCATCAGTGAGTTTACAGGGGTGACTGGGGCCAACGTCCTGACTTTC.

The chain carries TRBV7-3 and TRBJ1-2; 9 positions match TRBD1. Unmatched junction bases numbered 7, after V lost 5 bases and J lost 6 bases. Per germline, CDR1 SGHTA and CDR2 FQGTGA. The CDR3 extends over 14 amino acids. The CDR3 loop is CASSKNRGLDGYTF. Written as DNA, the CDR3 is TGTGCCAGCAGCAAGAACAGGGGGCTGGATGGCTACACCTTC.

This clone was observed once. In DNA, the CDR3 is TGTGCCAGCAGCTTCGGTGATAGACCACCGGGAACAGATACGCAGTATTTT. Amino acids: CASSFGDRPPGTDTQYF. V is TRBV5-5 and J is TRBJ2-3, with D possibly TRBD2 on 5 matching bases. The CDR3 extends over 17 amino acids. Germline V gives CDR1 SGHKS, CDR2 YYEKEE (reference sequence). Trimming removed 2 bases at V and 3 bases at J, with 19 bases between.